One sample yielded the 19 T cell receptor beta chains listed below, sequenced in a study of Ad26.COV2.S vaccination and SARS-CoV-2 variants. The repertoire was sequenced with immunoSEQ multiplex PCR; TCRdb's copy has only in-frame clones and lacks some. The sample yields just over 350,000 clones, 80% to 90% seen once. Treatment indicated: roughly 19 received Ad26.COV2.S at low or high dose, single or two shots; about 5 received placebo; per-sample allocation not given. Sampling took place 63 days after the first vaccine or placebo injection. The sample consisted of peripheral blood, taken in a trial of Ad26.COV2.S vaccine versus placebo. The origin of the receptors is a person between 18 and 59 years old who received the Ad26.COV2.S COVID-19 vaccine or a placebo.

The V and J genes are TRBV28 and TRBJ1-5; 9 nucleotides align to TRBD1. CDR1 is MDHEN and CDR2 is SYDVKM in the germline V gene. J lost 7 bases, V lost 4 bases, and 2 bases had no gene match. This CDR3 has 13 amino acids. CDR3 protein: CASSSGQGQPQHF. CDR3 DNA sequence: TGTGCCAGCAGTTCGGGACAGGGACAGCCCCAGCATTTT.

V usage is TRBV7-2 and J usage is TRBJ2-1, with D perhaps matching TRBD1 or TRBD2 (7 bases each). The CDR3 consists of 15 residues. V dropped 1 base and J dropped 4 bases, with 11 bases sitting between them. Germline CDR1 and CDR2: SGHTA and FQGNSA. CDR3 region: CASSLGRGGYNEQFF. CDR3 DNA: TGTGCCAGCAGCTTAGGCAGGGGGGGATACAATGAGCAGTTCTTC.

CDR3 DNA sequence: TGTGCCAGCAGCTTCGGACAGGGCGGGGAGCTGTTTTTT. Encoded protein: CASSFGQGGELFF. The chain joins TRBV7-2 to TRBJ2-2, with 8 bases that match TRBD1. Germline-derived CDR1 and CDR2 are SGHTA and FQGNSA. The CDR3 length is 13 residues. The junction had 1 base not matched to a gene; V was cut back by 3 bases and J by 7 bases.

The chain combines TRBV28 with TRBJ1-6; D is possibly TRBD1 (6 bases). Per the germline V gene, CDR1 is MDHEN and CDR2 is SYDVKM. CDR3 length equals 16 residues. Trimming shortened V by 6 bases and J by 5 bases, and 17 bases separated the two germline ends. CDR3 in amino acids: CASSFPERTDNSPLHF. The CDR3 nucleotides are TGTGCCAGCAGCTTTCCAGAGCGGACAGATAATTCACCCCTCCACTTT.

This sequence joins TRBV9 and TRBJ2-1; D may be TRBD2 (5 bases). The CDR3 is 16 amino acids. Germline lookup yields CDR1 SGDLS and CDR2 YYNGEE. V was shortened by 0 bases and J by 0 bases, with 10 bases between the two germline ends. CDR3 sequence: CASSVEVAISYNEQFF. CDR3 nucleotides: TGTGCCAGCAGCGTAGAGGTAGCGATCTCCTACAATGAGCAGTTCTTC.

The chain combines TRBV5-1 with TRBJ2-1; 7 nucleotides line up with TRBD2. CDR1 SGHRS and CDR2 YFSETQ come from the germline V gene. This CDR3 region has 15 residues. V dropped 1 base and J dropped 5; count of bases not matched to a gene: 6. CDR3 in amino acids: CASSLSRGNHNEQFF. The CDR3 DNA reads as TGCGCCAGCAGCTTGTCGCGGGGGAATCACAATGAGCAGTTCTTC.

The chain carries TRBV10-1 and TRBJ2-7; 9 nucleotides agree with TRBD2. Unmatched junction bases numbered 12, after V lost 3 bases and J lost 0 bases. There are 18 residues in the CDR3. Germline CDR1 WNHNN, CDR2 SYGVQD (reference sequence). The CDR3: CASSDLDRGGRASYEQYF. For the CDR3, the DNA is TGCGCCAGCAGTGACCTCGATCGGGGCGGGAGGGCCTCCTACGAGCAGTACTTC.

Note on this clone: This specimen includes other DNA sequences encoding the same CDR3. The V gene is TRBV9, the J gene TRBJ2-5; 14 bases align to TRBD2. The CDR3 is 16 residues long. V was clipped by 2 bases and J by 2 bases; unmatched bases: 2. Germline lookup yields CDR1 SGDLS and CDR2 YYNGEE. The CDR3 reads CASSVGLAGGQETQYF. Written as DNA, the CDR3 is TGTGCCAGCAGCGTCGGACTAGCGGGGGGACAAGAGACCCAGTACTTC.

CDR3 nucleotides: TGCGCCAGCAGCCAAGAAATTCTAACAGGGTACAATGAGCAGTTCTTC. Its protein is CASSQEILTGYNEQFF. The chain recombines TRBV4-3 with TRBJ2-1, with D perhaps TRBD1 (6 bases). Germline V gene lookup returns CDR1 LGHNA and CDR2 YSLEER. Trimming took off 0 bases at V and 4 bases at J, with 13 bases between the two ends. The CDR3 sequence is 16 residues long.

This clone appeared a single time. The chain couples TRBV6-6 to TRBJ2-2; 11 positions agree with TRBD1. J lost 3 bases, V lost 5 bases, and 11 bases had no gene match. Per germline, CDR1 MNHNY and CDR2 SVGAGI (reference sequence). The CDR3 sequence is 18 residues long. The CDR3 coding sequence is TGTGCCAGCAGTCGGACAGGGGGCGCCGGTATTGACACCGGGGAGCTGTTTTTT. This encodes CASSRTGGAGIDTGELFF.

CDR3 in DNA: TGTGCCAGCAGTTCTCAGGGTAACACTGAAGCTTTCTTT. Its translation is CASSSQGNTEAFF. The rearrangement joins TRBV6-6 to TRBJ1-1; TRBD1 is a possible D gene (5 bases). The CDR3 has 13 residues. Trimming shortened V by 4 bases and J by 2 bases, and 8 bases separated the two germline ends. Germline V gives CDR1 MNHNY, CDR2 SVGAGI (reference sequence).

The chain has TRBV25-1 and TRBJ2-1; D may be TRBD2 (6 bases). Germline loops: CDR1 MGHDK, CDR2 SYGVNS. V was cut by 7 bases and J by 12 bases, with 19 bases left in between. The CDR3 has 13 amino acids. In DNA form, the CDR3 reads TGTGCCAGCACTCCTAACTTGGGGGGAAGGCAGTTCTTC. Protein: CASTPNLGGRQFF.

This clone was counted a few times. V gene TRBV19 combines with J gene TRBJ2-6, with TRBD1 matching 8 bases. CDR3 length: 15 residues. Trimming removed 7 bases from V and 2 bases from J; junction bases left unmatched: 4. Germline loops: CDR1 LNHDA, CDR2 SQIVND (reference sequence). CDR3 DNA: TGTGCCAGTACCTTGGACAGGGCTGGGGCCAACGTCCTGACTTTC. Its translation: CASTLDRAGANVLTF.

The chain is built from TRBV6-5 and TRBJ2-1, with D hard to call. Trimming removed 4 bases from V and 3 bases from J, with 10 bases in between. CDR1 is MNHEY, CDR2 SVGAGI, per germline. The CDR3 has 14 amino acids. The CDR3 nucleotides are TGTGCCAGCAGTTCAGGTCTCCACTACAATGAGCAGTTCTTC. Amino acid sequence: CASSSGLHYNEQFF.

This rearrangement joins TRBV11-2 to TRBJ2-1, with D maybe TRBD2 (6 bases). Trimming left V 1 base short and J 0 bases short, with 10 bases between. CDR1 and CDR2 (germline): SGHAT, FQNNGV. This CDR3 is built from 16 residues. The CDR3 sequence: CASSLVAGSSYNEQFF. The CDR3 bases are TGTGCCAGCAGCTTAGTGGCGGGGAGCTCCTACAATGAGCAGTTCTTC.

This clone occurred many times. This rearrangement joins TRBV7-9 to TRBJ1-4; unclear D gene. Germline V gene lookup returns CDR1 SEHNR and CDR2 FQNEAQ (reference sequence). V was clipped by 5 bases and J by 0 bases, with 10 bases between them. The length of the CDR3 is 15 residues. CDR3 nucleotides: TGTGCCAGCAGCCCCTCGGCCTCAACTAATGAAAAACTGTTTTTT. Translating it yields CASSPSASTNEKLFF.

The rearrangement joins TRBV6-1 to TRBJ2-3; possibly TRBD1 for D (5 bases). Germline V CDR1 and CDR2: MNHNS, SASEGT. Trimming took off 3 bases at V and 0 bases at J, with 13 bases between the two ends. This CDR3 region has 16 residues. The CDR3 nucleotides read TGTGCCAGCAGTGAGGACGGACACCATAGCACAGATACGCAGTATTTT. Protein: CASSEDGHHSTDTQYF.

J is TRBJ1-5 and V is TRBV27; D perhaps matches TRBD1 (5 bases). Germline assignment: CDR1 MNHEY and CDR2 SMNVEV (reference sequence). This CDR3 is built from 15 residues. Trimming left V 0 bases short and J 4 bases short, with 10 bases between. CDR3 residues: CASSLSRWGNQPQHF. In DNA form, the CDR3 reads TGTGCCAGCAGTTTATCTCGTTGGGGGAATCAGCCCCAGCATTTT.

This chain uses TRBV5-5 with TRBJ1-4; 8 bases agree with TRBD1. Germline V CDR1 and CDR2: SGHKS, YYEKEE (reference sequence). The V gene end was trimmed by 4 bases and the J gene end by 10 bases; junction bases not matched to a gene: 12. This CDR3 is 15 amino acids long. The CDR3 here is CASSGRTGTGGKLFF. The CDR3 bases are TGTGCCAGCAGCGGGAGGACAGGGACAGGCGGAAAACTGTTTTTT.